The source of this T cell receptor (beta chain) is a study of beta chain features in type 1 diabetes. Points from the study as a whole: Using cDNA template may skew counts toward highly expressing activated cells. Across patients, naive, central memory and Treg TCRB repertoires exhibited apparently greater similarity than was observed across healthy donors.

This CDR3 is built from 15 residues. With 0 bases removed from V and 0 bases from J, the gap between germline ends came to 8 bases. Germline CDR1 reads ENHRY; CDR2 reads SYGVKD. Reverse transcribing all isolated RNA meant expressed TCRB transcripts were sequenced. The data were produced by immunoSEQ multiplex PCR, yet TCRdb's version contains in-frame clones alone and is incomplete. The sample shows 200,000 to 250,000 clones, around an eighth of them seen only once. About this clone: No antigen is known for it.

Staining for CD45RO/CCR7/CD25/CD127/CD95/CD27 allowed sorting of CD4+ naive, central memory, regulatory and stem cell-like memory cells. Specimen: naive CD4+ T cells from blood. This TCR derives from a woman in her thirties or forties in good health. This sequence joins TRBV10-3 and TRBJ2-5; possible D gene TRBD1, 5 bases. CDR3 DNA sequence: TGTGCCATCAGTGAGTCTCGACAGTACCAAGAGACCCAGTACTTC. It codes for CAISESRQYQETQYF.